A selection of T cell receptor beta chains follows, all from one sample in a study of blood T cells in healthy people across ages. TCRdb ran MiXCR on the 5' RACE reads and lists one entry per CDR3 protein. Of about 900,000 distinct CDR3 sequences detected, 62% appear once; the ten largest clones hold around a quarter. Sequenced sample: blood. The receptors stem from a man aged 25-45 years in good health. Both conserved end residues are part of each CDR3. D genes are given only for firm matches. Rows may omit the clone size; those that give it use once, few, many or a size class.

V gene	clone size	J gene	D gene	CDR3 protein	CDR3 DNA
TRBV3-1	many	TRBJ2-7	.	CASSHLTGYEQYF	TGTGCCAGCAGCCACCTCACGGGGTACGAGCAGTACTTC
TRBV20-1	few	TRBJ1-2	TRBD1	CSAHGARDRANGYTF	TGCAGTGCCCACGGAGCCCGGGACAGGGCTAATGGCTACACCTTC
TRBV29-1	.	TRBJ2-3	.	CSVEGWGPKDTQYF	TGCAGCGTAGAAGGTTGGGGACCCAAGGATACGCAGTATTTT
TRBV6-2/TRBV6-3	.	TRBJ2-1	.	CASSYWDIYNEQFF	TGTGCCAGCAGTTATTGGGACATATACAATGAGCAGTTCTTC
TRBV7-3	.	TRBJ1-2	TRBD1	CASSAGGGYGYTF	TGTGCCAGCAGCGCAGGGGGCGGTTATGGCTACACCTTC
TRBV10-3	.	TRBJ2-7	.	CAISITDDLSYEQYF	TGTGCCATCAGCATAACAGACGACCTCTCCTACGAGCAGTACTTC
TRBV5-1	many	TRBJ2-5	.	CASSSRVFSSLTQYF	TGCGCCAGCAGCTCCAGGGTTTTTTCGTCATTGACCCAGTACTTC
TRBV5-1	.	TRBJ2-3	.	CASSPSKATDTQYF	TGCGCCAGCAGCCCGTCCAAAGCCACAGATACGCAGTATTTT
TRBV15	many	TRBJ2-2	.	CATSRSDYAGELFF	TGTGCCACCAGCAGATCCGACTACGCCGGGGAGCTGTTTTTT
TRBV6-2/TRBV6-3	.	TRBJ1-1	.	CASSYYRDTEAFF	TGTGCCAGCAGTTACTACCGAGACACTGAAGCTTTCTTT
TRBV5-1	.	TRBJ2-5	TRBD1	CASSLGTGTRETQYF	TGCGCTAGCAGCTTGGGGACAGGTACTCGAGAGACCCAGTACTTC
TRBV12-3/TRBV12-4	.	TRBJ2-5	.	CASSFGQEEAQYF	TGTGCCAGCAGTTTCGGTCAGGAAGAGGCCCAGTACTTC
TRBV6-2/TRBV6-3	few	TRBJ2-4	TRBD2	CASTERLAGRKNIQYF	TGTGCCAGCACCGAGAGGCTAGCGGGGCGCAAAAACATTCAGTACTTC
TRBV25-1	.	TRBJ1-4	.	CASSDQGPDNEKLFF	TGTGCCAGCAGTGACCAGGGTCCTGACAATGAAAAACTGTTTTTT
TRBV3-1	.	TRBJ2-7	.	CASSQTRVSGFYEQYF	TGTGCCAGCAGCCAAACACGGGTTTCAGGGTTCTACGAGCAGTACTTC